The source of this T cell receptor (beta chain) is a study of T cells in Graves' hyperthyroidism and ophthalmopathy. Findings and limits, study-wide: Appearing also in blood were most of the thyroid clonotypes expanded above 0.001.

Template material for amplifying TCR beta CDR3 regions consisted of RNA transcripts. The TCR CDR3 was amplified in a first-round RT-PCR using the HTBI primer set. TCRdb recomputed calls from the multiplex PCR reads with MiXCR, one row per CDR3 protein. The sample contains over 500,000 distinct CDR3 sequences, about a sixth of which appear only once. Diagnostic decisions used clinical symptoms, serum thyroxine and TRAb, thyroid ultrasound and orbital computed tomography. PBMCs were collected from a roughly 10 ml volume of fresh peripheral blood. This clonotype has at least ten counts. Antigen specificity is unknown. A much larger clone lies a single base off, so this may be a read error. This CDR3 contains 15 residues. Germline CDR1 is MNHNS and CDR2 is SASEGT. V gave up 2 bases and J gave up 0 bases; unmatched junction bases: 4.

The chain links TRBV6-1 to TRBJ2-7, with 7 bases fitting TRBD1. The TCR originated in a woman younger than 35 with Graves' ophthalmopathy. The specimen sequenced was blood. CDR3 sequence: CASSETGTDSYEQYF. In nucleotides, the CDR3 is TGTGCCAGCAGTGAAACCGGGACAGACTCCTACGAGCAGTACTTC.